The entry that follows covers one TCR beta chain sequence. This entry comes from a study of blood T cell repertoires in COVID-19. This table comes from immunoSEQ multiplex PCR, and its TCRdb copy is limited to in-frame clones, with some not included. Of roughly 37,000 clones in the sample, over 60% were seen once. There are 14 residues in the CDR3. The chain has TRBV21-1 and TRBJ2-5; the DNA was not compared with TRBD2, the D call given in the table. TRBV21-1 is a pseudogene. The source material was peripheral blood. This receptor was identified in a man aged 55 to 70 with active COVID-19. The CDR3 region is CASSPRSAQETQYF. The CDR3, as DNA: TGTGCCAGCAGCCCCCGCAGCGCCCAAGAGACCCAGTACTTC.